This T cell receptor (beta chain) was sequenced in a study of blood T cell repertoires in COVID-19. The V gene lost 3 bases and the J gene lost 3 bases, with 16 bases spanning the gap. The length of the CDR3 is 16 residues. CDR1 is SGHDT and CDR2 is YYEEEE in the germline V gene. The assay was immunoSEQ multiplex PCR, and TCRdb's table has in-frame clones only and misses some. Found here are just over 300,000 clones, roughly 91% of them singletons; the top ten hold roughly 1.9%. The chain recombines TRBV5-6 with TRBJ1-5, with D possibly being TRBD1 (5 bases). This receptor was taken from a woman in her thirties with COVID-19, enrolled during active disease. Sequencing was carried out using peripheral blood. CDR3 amino acids: CASSSFGSRDNQPQHF. In DNA, the CDR3 is TGTGCCAGCAGCTCCTTCGGGTCCAGGGACAATCAGCCCCAGCATTTT.